A selection of T cell receptor beta chains follows, all from one sample in a study of T-cell reconstitution after alpha-beta-depleted transplantation in children. TCRdb re-called the PCR reads with MiXCR, one entry per CDR3 protein. In the table there are 98,000 or so distinct CDR3 sequences, 20% to 30% of which are singletons. Source: PBMCs, taken before TCRalphabeta/CD19-depleted stem cell transplant. The receptors here all came from a boy aged 2 to 9 with acute lymphoblastic leukemia, due to receive a stem cell transplant. Both conserved end residues are part of each CDR3. The order of the fields is clone size, J gene, D gene, V gene, CDR3 DNA, CDR3 protein. D genes are given only for firm matches. Expanded clones get a size class; other rows say once, few or many, or leave the size out.

NA | TRBJ1-5 | TRBD1 | TRBV18 | TGTGCCAGCTCACGAGGGACAGGGATTCGCAATCAGCCCCAGCATTTT | CASSRGTGIRNQPQHF
once | TRBJ2-3 | NA | TRBV28 | TGTGCCAGCAGTTTATATGCGGGGGCCCGATATACGCAGTATTTT | CASSLYAGARYTQYF
few | TRBJ1-1 | NA | TRBV20-1 | TGCAGTGCTAGGGCCCTAGAGGAAGCTTTCTTT | CSARALEEAFF
many | TRBJ1-1 | NA | TRBV5-1 | TGCGCCAGCAGCTTGAGTGAGGGGCGGAACACTGAAGCTTTCTTT | CASSLSEGRNTEAFF
many | TRBJ1-1 | NA | TRBV20-1 | TGCAGTGCTAGCCCCATCAGAGACAACACTGAAGCTTTCTTT | CSASPIRDNTEAFF
few | TRBJ2-1 | NA | TRBV5-6 | TGTGCCAGCTACGTGAAAACCTACAATGAGCAGTTCTTC | CASYVKTYNEQFF
few | TRBJ1-1 | NA | TRBV29-1 | TGCAGCGTTACCACAGACAGCCGATACACTGAAGCTTTCTTT | CSVTTDSRYTEAFF
NA | TRBJ2-2 | NA | TRBV7-2 | TGTGCCAGCAGTTACGGGCGGGAAGGCACCGGGGAGCTGTTTTTT | CASSYGREGTGELFF
few | TRBJ2-3 | NA | TRBV20-1 | TGCAGTGGACTTTCGAGCGCAGATACGCAGTATTTT | CSGLSSADTQYF
few | TRBJ2-3 | NA | TRBV5-1 | TGCGCCAGCAGCTTGGTTAGGGTAACAGATACGCAGTATTTT | CASSLVRVTDTQYF
few | TRBJ1-4 | NA | TRBV10-2 | TGCGCCAGCAGTTTGACGGAGACAAAACTGTTTTTT | CASSLTETKLFF
few | TRBJ1-1 | NA | TRBV5-1 | TGCGCCAGCAGCTTGGACTCGGCGAACACTGAAGCTTTCTTT | CASSLDSANTEAFF
few | TRBJ1-5 | NA | TRBV20-1 | TGCAGTGCTTCAAAAACAGGGAGGTGGGGCAATCAGCCCCAGCATTTT | CSASKTGRWGNQPQHF
once | TRBJ1-1 | NA | TRBV7-8 | TGTGCCAGCAGCTTTGGGCCCCGCACTGAAGCTTTCTTT | CASSFGPRTEAFF
NA | TRBJ2-7 | NA | TRBV21-1 | TGTGCCAGCAGCAAAAGTTGGGACAGGGGTTTATACGAGCAGTACTTC | CASSKSWDRGLYEQYF
NA | TRBJ1-1 | NA | TRBV20-1 | TGCAGTGCTAGAGATCCAACAGCGAACACTGAAGCTTTCTTT | CSARDPTANTEAFF
few | TRBJ2-1 | NA | TRBV12-3/TRBV12-4 | TGTGCCAGCAGTTTACCGGAGGTCAAGGAGCAGTTCTTC | CASSLPEVKEQFF
NA | TRBJ1-1 | NA | TRBV27 | TGTGCCAGCAGTCCCCGGCCAGGGTGGGAAGCTTTCTTT | CASSPRPGWEAFF
NA | TRBJ1-5 | TRBD1 | TRBV5-1 | TGCGCCAGCAGCGAAGGGACAGGGCAACAGCCCCAGCATTTT | CASSEGTGQQPQHF
NA | TRBJ2-1 | TRBD2 | TRBV5-6 | TGTGCCAGCAGCTGGACTAGCGGAGGGGGCTCCTACAATGAGCAGTTCTTC | CASSWTSGGGSYNEQFF
few | TRBJ2-1 | TRBD2 | TRBV2 | TGTGCCAGCAGTGAATTAGAGTGGGGGGGAGTGGGGTTCTTC | CASSELEWGGVGFF
many | TRBJ2-7 | TRBD1 | TRBV10-3 | TGTGCCACCACCGGGACAGGGGGCTCCGAGCAGTACTTC | CATTGTGGSEQYF
few | TRBJ1-1 | TRBD1 | TRBV12-3/TRBV12-4 | TGTGCCAGCGGACAGGGGGCGACTGAAGCTTTCTTT | CASGQGATEAFF
few | TRBJ2-7 | NA | TRBV28 | TGTTCCGCAGCGAAGGGGGGCTCCTACGAGCAGTACTTC | CSAAKGGSYEQYF
many | TRBJ1-5 | NA | TRBV12-3/TRBV12-4 | TGTGCCAGCAGGGCCTCGTCAAGCAATCAGCCCCAGCATTTT | CASRASSSNQPQHF
many | TRBJ1-5 | NA | TRBV20-1 | TGCAGTGCTAGGTGGTCGAGCGGGGGCAATCAGCCCCAGCATTTT | CSARWSSGGNQPQHF
NA | TRBJ2-5 | TRBD1 | TRBV7-2 | TGTGCCAGCAGCTTAGGCGGACAGGTCCAAGAGACCCAGTACTTC | CASSLGGQVQETQYF
few | TRBJ2-1 | NA | TRBV28 | TGTGCCAGCAGTCTAAGGACTAATGGGGGCAATGAGCAGTTCTTC | CASSLRTNGGNEQFF
few | TRBJ2-2 | NA | TRBV5-1 | TGCGCCAGCAGCCAGACAGTTTCGAACACCGGGGAGCTGTTTTTT | CASSQTVSNTGELFF
few | TRBJ2-1 | NA | TRBV20-1 | TGCAGTGCTAGGACTGGGGTCGGGCGTGGTGAGCAGTTCTTC | CSARTGVGRGEQFF
many | TRBJ1-3 | NA | TRBV12-3/TRBV12-4 | TGTGCCAGCAGTTTCCCGGTGTCTGGAAACACCATATATTTT | CASSFPVSGNTIYF
NA | TRBJ2-1 | NA | TRBV7-2 | TGTGCCAGCAGCTTAGGTAGCCGGGGTGAGCAGTTCTTC | CASSLGSRGEQFF
NA | TRBJ2-1 | TRBD2 | TRBV25-1 | TGTGCCAGCAGTGAAATGTCTAGCGGGAGAATTCGGAATGAGCAGTTCTTC | CASSEMSSGRIRNEQFF
few | TRBJ2-5 | NA | TRBV4-2 | TGTGCCAGCAGCCAGACTAGGGGGGAGACCCAGTACTTC | CASSQTRGETQYF
few | TRBJ2-7 | NA | TRBV5-1 | TGCGCCAGCAGCTCCCGGCAGGGCTACGAGCAGTACTTC | CASSSRQGYEQYF
NA | TRBJ1-4 | NA | TRBV4-3 | TGCGCCAGCAGCCAAGGGGCCGGGGGCTCTGAAAAACTGTTTTTT | CASSQGAGGSEKLFF
NA | TRBJ1-3 | NA | TRBV13 | TGTGCCAGCAGGTCTAGGGTTTACTCTGGAAACACCATATATTTT | CASRSRVYSGNTIYF
few | TRBJ2-2 | NA | TRBV29-1 | TGCAGCGTCCTTACAGGAGTCGCGAACACCGGGGAGCTGTTTTTT | CSVLTGVANTGELFF
NA | TRBJ2-2 | NA | TRBV3-1 | TGTGCCAGCAGCCCTCTAGGGATATCGAACACCGGGGAGCTGTTTTTT | CASSPLGISNTGELFF
few | TRBJ2-1 | TRBD2 | TRBV5-1 | TGCGCCAGCAGCGGGTGGGCTAGCGGAGCTGAGCAGTTCTTC | CASSGWASGAEQFF
NA | TRBJ2-5 | NA | TRBV11-2 | TGTGCCAGCAACCTACAGGGACGGGAGACCCAGTACTTC | CASNLQGRETQYF
few | TRBJ2-5 | NA | TRBV7-7 | TGTGCCAGCAGCTTTGCTGGTGGCCAAGAGACCCAGTACTTC | CASSFAGGQETQYF
NA | TRBJ1-6 | NA | TRBV11-2 | TGTGCCAGCAGCCGTGGGTCGTCCTATAATTCACCCCTCCACTTT | CASSRGSSYNSPLHF
few | TRBJ1-5 | NA | TRBV27 | TGTGCCAGCTGGGCCCCTAATCAGCCCCAGCATTTT | CASWAPNQPQHF
NA | TRBJ2-1 | TRBD2 | TRBV24-1 | TGTGCCACCAGTGTTGGCGGGGGGGAGCAGTTCTTC | CATSVGGGEQFF
NA | TRBJ2-1 | NA | TRBV14 | TGTGCCAGCAGCCAAGGGGTCCTCGGGCTAGCTACCAATGAGCAGTTCTTC | CASSQGVLGLATNEQFF
few | TRBJ2-1 | NA | TRBV5-6 | TGTGCCAGCAGCTTAGGACAAATAGCACTTAATGAGCAGTTCTTC | CASSLGQIALNEQFF
few | TRBJ2-1 | NA | TRBV24-1 | TGTGCCACCAGTGGTCCGGCACTATTCCCGATGCACAATGAGCAGTTCTTC | CATSGPALFPMHNEQFF